Listed here are 2 T cell receptor beta chains from one sample, sequenced in a study of shared T cell receptors in the human thymus. Assay: immunoSEQ multiplex PCR; the TCRdb copy retains only in-frame clones and omits some. The sample shows some 760,000 clones, approximately 85% of them seen only once. These sequences were also reported in another study, on human thymus T cells.

Sequenced input: thymocytes. The receptors stem from a girl in the first two years of life with a congenital heart defect.

This clone turned up a few times. The chain links TRBV27 to TRBJ2-7, with 11 bases lining up with TRBD1. J was trimmed by 5 bases and V by 0 bases; bases with no gene match: 15. This CDR3 comprises 19 residues. CDR1 is MNHEY, CDR2 SMNVEV, per germline (reference sequence). The CDR3 loop reads CASSLSRDRGTGYGNEQYF. For the CDR3, the DNA is TGTGCCAGCAGTTTATCCCGGGACAGGGGGACCGGCTACGGGAACGAGCAGTACTTC.

V is TRBV4-2 and J is TRBJ2-3, with 7 bases fitting TRBD2. J was trimmed by 1 base and V by 3 bases; bases with no gene match: 19. CDR1 LGHNA and CDR2 YNFKEQ come from the germline V gene. The CDR3 is 20 residues long. This chain's CDR3 is CASSHRAYFGRGEGTDTQYF. CDR3 nucleotide sequence: TGTGCCAGCAGCCACAGAGCCTACTTCGGACGGGGGGAAGGCACAGATACGCAGTATTTT.